The TCR beta chain under discussion was sequenced for a study of type 1 regulatory T cells. Study observations and caveats: Compared with non-Tr1 cells, Tr1 cells showed a narrower TCR repertoire.

The CDR3 has 15 amino acids. Deletions cut 3 bases from V and 7 bases from J, with 16 bases between. CDR1 is LNHDA, CDR2 SQIVND, per germline (reference sequence). A single record per CDR3 protein comes from TCRdb applying MiXCR to the reads. There are 65,000 to 80,000 distinct CDR3 sequences in the sample; less than 25% occur only once, and 8.3% lies in the top ten. With respect to this clonotype: Its cognate antigen is unknown.

The source material was cultured type 1 regulatory T (Tr1) cells, either the whole culture or a sorted fraction (not recorded which). The TCR comes from a human donor in good health. The chain carries TRBV19 and TRBJ1-5, with D possibly TRBD1 on 6 matching bases. The CDR3 here is CASSMSGTLDQPQHF. The CDR3 coding sequence is TGTGCCAGTAGTATGTCCGGGACACTGGACCAGCCCCAGCATTTT.